This T cell receptor beta chain was sequenced in a study of blood T cell repertoires in COVID-19. On the study more broadly: The cDNA or gDNA used as material had been derived from T cells, B-cell-depleted T cells, or PBMCs.

Per the study methods: Counts of nucleated cells, estimated from reference gene primer amplification, were obtained. Sequencing was performed with immunoSEQ multiplex PCR; in TCRdb, only in-frame clones are kept and a portion is missing. D and trimming were read from the DNA, whereas the V and J calls and clone size are those reported in that table. The sample lists approximately 76,000 clones; roughly 87% were seen once. The V and J ends lost 2 bases and 4 bases respectively, with 13 bases between them. CDR1 is SEHNR and CDR2 is FQNEAQ in the germline V gene (reference sequence). The CDR3 contains 15 residues. This clone is a singleton in its sample.

The TCR originated in a man younger than 40 with acute or convalescent COVID-19. The specimen sequenced was peripheral blood. The chain combines TRBV7-9 with TRBJ2-3, with D possibly being TRBD1 (5 bases). CDR3 nucleotides: TGTGCCAGCAGCTTACGCCAGGGCGGATCAGATACGCAGTATTTT. Its translation: CASSLRQGGSDTQYF.